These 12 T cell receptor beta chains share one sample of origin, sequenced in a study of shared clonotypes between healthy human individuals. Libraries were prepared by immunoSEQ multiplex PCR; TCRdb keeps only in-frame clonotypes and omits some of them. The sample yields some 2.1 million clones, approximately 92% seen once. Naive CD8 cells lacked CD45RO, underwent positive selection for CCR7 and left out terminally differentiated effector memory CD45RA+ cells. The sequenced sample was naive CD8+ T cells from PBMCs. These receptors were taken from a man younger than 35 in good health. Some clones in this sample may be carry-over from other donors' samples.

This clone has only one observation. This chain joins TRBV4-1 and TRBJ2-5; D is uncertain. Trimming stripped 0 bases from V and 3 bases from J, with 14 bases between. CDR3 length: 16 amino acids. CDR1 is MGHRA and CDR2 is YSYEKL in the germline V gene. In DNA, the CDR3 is TGCGCCAGCAGCCAAGATCGCCCGGGTCTGGAAGAGACCCAGTACTTC. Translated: CASSQDRPGLEETQYF.

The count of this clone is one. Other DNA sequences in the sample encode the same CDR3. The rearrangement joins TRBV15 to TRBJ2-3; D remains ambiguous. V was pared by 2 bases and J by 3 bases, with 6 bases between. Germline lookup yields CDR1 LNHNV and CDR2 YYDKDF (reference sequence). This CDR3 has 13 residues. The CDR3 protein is CATSRSRTDTQYF. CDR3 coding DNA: TGTGCCACCAGCAGATCCCGGACAGATACGCAGTATTTT.

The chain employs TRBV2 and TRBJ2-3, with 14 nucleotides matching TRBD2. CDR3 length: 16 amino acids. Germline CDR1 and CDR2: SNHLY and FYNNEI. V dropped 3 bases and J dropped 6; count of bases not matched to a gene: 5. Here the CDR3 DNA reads TGTGCCAGCAGTGAGGGACTAGCGGGGGAAAGGGATACGCAGTATTTT. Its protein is CASSEGLAGERDTQYF.

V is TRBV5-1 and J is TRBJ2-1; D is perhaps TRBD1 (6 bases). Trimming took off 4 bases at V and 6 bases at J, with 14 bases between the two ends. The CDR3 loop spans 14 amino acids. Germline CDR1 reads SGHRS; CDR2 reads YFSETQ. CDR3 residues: CASSQSLGGNEQFF. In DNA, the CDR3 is TGCGCCAGCAGCCAGTCTTTAGGGGGCAATGAGCAGTTCTTC.

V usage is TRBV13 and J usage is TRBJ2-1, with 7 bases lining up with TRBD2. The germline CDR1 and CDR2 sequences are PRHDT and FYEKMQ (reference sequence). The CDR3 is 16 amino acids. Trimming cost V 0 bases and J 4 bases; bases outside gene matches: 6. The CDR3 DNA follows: TGTGCCAGCAGCTTAGGAGGCTCTAGCGGATACAATGAGCAGTTCTTC. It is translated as CASSLGGSSGYNEQFF.

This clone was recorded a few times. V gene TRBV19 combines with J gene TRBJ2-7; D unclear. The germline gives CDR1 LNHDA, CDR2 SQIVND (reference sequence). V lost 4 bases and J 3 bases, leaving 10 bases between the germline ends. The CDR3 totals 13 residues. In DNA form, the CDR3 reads TGTGCCAGTAGTAACCCAACCTTCTACGAGCAGTACTTC. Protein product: CASSNPTFYEQYF.

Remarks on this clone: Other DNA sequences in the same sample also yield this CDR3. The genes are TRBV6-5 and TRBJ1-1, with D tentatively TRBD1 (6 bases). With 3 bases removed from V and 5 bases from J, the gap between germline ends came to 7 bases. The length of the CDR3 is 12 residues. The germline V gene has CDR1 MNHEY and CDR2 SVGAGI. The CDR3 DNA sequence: TGTGCCAGCAGTTATGACAGGACTGAAGCTTTCTTT. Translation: CASSYDRTEAFF.

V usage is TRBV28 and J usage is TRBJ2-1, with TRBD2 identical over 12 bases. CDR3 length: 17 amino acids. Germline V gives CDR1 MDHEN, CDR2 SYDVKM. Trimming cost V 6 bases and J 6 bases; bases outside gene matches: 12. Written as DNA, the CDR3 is TGTGCCAGCAGCCGCCCGCCCAGACTAGCGGGAGTCAATGAGCAGTTCTTC. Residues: CASSRPPRLAGVNEQFF. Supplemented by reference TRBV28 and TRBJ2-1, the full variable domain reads DVKVTQSSRYLVKRTGEKVFLECVQDMDHENMFWYRQDPGLGLRLIYFSYDVKMKEKGDIPEGYSVSREKKERFSLILESASTNQTSMYLCASSRPPRLAGVNEQFFGPGTRLTVL.

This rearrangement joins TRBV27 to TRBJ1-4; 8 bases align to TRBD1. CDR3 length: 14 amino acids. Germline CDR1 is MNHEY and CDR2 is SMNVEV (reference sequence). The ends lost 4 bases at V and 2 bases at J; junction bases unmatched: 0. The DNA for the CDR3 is TGTGCCAGCAGTTGGACAGGGACTAATGAAAAACTGTTTTTT. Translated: CASSWTGTNEKLFF.

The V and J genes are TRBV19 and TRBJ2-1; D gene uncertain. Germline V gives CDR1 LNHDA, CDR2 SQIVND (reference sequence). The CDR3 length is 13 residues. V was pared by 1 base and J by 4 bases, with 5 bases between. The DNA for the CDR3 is TGTGCCAGTAGTATAGCCCAGTACAATGAGCAGTTCTTC. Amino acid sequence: CASSIAQYNEQFF. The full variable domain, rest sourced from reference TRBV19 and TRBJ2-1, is DGGITQSPKYLFRKEGQNVTLSCEQNLNHDAMYWYRQDPGQGLRLIYYSQIVNDFQKGDIAEGYSVSREKKESFPLTVTSAQKNPTAFYLCASSIAQYNEQFFGPGTRLTVL.

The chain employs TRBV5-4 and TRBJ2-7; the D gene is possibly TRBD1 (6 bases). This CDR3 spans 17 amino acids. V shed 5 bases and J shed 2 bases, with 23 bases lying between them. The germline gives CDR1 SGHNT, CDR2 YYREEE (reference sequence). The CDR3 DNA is TGTGCCAGCAGTTTTAGGCGGCAGGGGCTGGGGACCTACGAGCAGTACTTC. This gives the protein CASSFRRQGLGTYEQYF.

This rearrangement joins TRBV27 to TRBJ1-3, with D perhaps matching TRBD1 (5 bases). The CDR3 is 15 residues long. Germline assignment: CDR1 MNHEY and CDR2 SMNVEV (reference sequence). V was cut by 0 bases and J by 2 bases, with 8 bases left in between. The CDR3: CASSLSQGTGNTIYF. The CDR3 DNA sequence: TGTGCCAGCAGTTTATCCCAGGGAACTGGAAACACCATATATTTT.